These 14 T cell receptor beta chains share one sample of origin, sequenced in a study of OX40 agonist ivuxolimab in advanced cancers. Generated by immunoSEQ multiplex PCR, the TCRdb table keeps only in-frame clones and is missing some. This table has roughly 40,000 clones, approximately 78% appearing once. The sample in question was CD4+ or CD8+ T cells sorted from blood, obtained in a trial of the OX40 agonist ivuxolimab. The receptors shown here come from an adult with an advanced solid tumor such as melanoma, head and neck, liver or kidney cancer.

The gene calls are TRBV4-2 and TRBJ2-5, with 8 bases fitting TRBD2. The V gene's germline CDR1 is LGHNA and CDR2 YNFKEQ. V dropped 4 bases and J dropped 4; count of bases not matched to a gene: 5. CDR3 length: 14 amino acids. The CDR3: CASSPGTRGETQYF. CDR3 DNA: TGTGCCAGCAGCCCCGGGACTAGGGGAGAGACCCAGTACTTC.

The chain links TRBV25-1 to TRBJ1-2; D remains ambiguous. The CDR3 extends over 13 amino acids. Between the trimmed V and J ends, which lost 5 bases and 0 bases, there was a span of 7 bases. The germline CDR1 and CDR2 sequences are MGHDK and SYGVNS. The CDR3 protein is CASSRGANYGYTF. Here the CDR3 DNA reads TGTGCCAGCAGTCGCGGCGCTAACTATGGCTACACCTTC.

This rearrangement joins TRBV2 to TRBJ2-3, with 15 bases identical to TRBD2. The CDR3 runs 17 residues. With V trimmed by 5 bases and J by 6 bases, 9 bases remained unmatched. Germline V gene sequence: CDR1 SNHLY, CDR2 FYNNEI. CDR3 sequence: CASSPGTSGRRSDTQYF. The DNA of the CDR3 is TGTGCCAGCAGTCCCGGGACTAGCGGGAGGCGTTCTGATACGCAGTATTTT.

V gene TRBV7-9 combines with J gene TRBJ2-7; 7 nucleotides match TRBD1. There are 15 residues in the CDR3. V was clipped by 5 bases and J by 0 bases; unmatched bases: 7. Germline assignment: CDR1 SEHNR and CDR2 FQNEAQ (reference sequence). For the CDR3, the DNA is TGTGCCAGCAGCCGACGGGACAGTGTCTCCTACGAGCAGTACTTC. Its translation is CASSRRDSVSYEQYF.

The chain links TRBV19 to TRBJ2-4; D ambiguous. Per germline, CDR1 LNHDA and CDR2 SQIVND (reference sequence). V was shortened by 4 bases and J by 1 base, with 11 bases between the two germline ends. The CDR3 is 15 residues long. The CDR3 is CASSKLFGAKNIQYF. CDR3 DNA sequence: TGTGCCAGTAGTAAGCTTTTCGGGGCCAAAAACATTCAGTACTTC.

The rearrangement links TRBV11-2 to TRBJ2-3; D may be TRBD2 (5 bases). Germline V gene data show CDR1 as SGHAT and CDR2 as FQNNGV. The CDR3 runs 16 residues. V lost 3 bases to trimming and J lost 1 base, with 14 bases between them. The CDR3 spells CASSFQLDWGTDTQYF. DNA for the CDR3: TGTGCCAGCAGCTTCCAACTAGACTGGGGCACAGATACGCAGTATTTT.

The chain has TRBV5-3 and TRBJ1-2; D not certain. TRBV5-3 is classed as an ORF, of uncertain function. The V end was cut by 0 bases, the J end by 4 bases, with 10 bases between. The length of the CDR3 is 14 residues. CDR3 in DNA: TGTGCCAGAAGCTTGGAGGATGGTCTCTATGGCTACACCTTC. Protein: CARSLEDGLYGYTF.

The rearrangement links TRBV7-9 to TRBJ2-3; D might be TRBD1 (5 bases). Trimming cost V 5 bases and J 0 bases, with 12 bases left between them. The germline gives CDR1 SEHNR, CDR2 FQNEAQ (reference sequence). The CDR3 spans 15 residues. The CDR3 region has the DNA TGTGCCAGCAGCCGACAGTCGTGGAGCACAGATACGCAGTATTTT. Translated: CASSRQSWSTDTQYF.

This chain links TRBV21-1 with TRBJ2-3. TRBV21-1 is marked as a pseudogene. This CDR3 has 15 amino acids. CDR3 in amino acids: CASSKVGVTEDTQYF. The CDR3 region has the DNA TGTGCCAGCAGCAAAGTGGGGGTCACCGAAGATACGCAGTATTTT.

CDR3 in amino acids: CAWSAGELFF. The CDR3 DNA follows: TGTGCCTGGAGTGCCGGGGAGCTGTTTTTT. The chain carries TRBV30 and TRBJ2-2; D ambiguous. V shed 1 base and J shed 6 bases, with 0 bases lying between them. There are 10 residues in the CDR3. From germline, CDR1 is GTSNPN and CDR2 SVGIG (reference sequence).

The rearrangement joins TRBV7-2 to TRBJ2-1; 9 bases fit TRBD1. This CDR3 is built from 12 residues. Germline V gene lookup returns CDR1 SGHTA and CDR2 FQGNSA. V dropped 1 base and J dropped 15; count of bases not matched to a gene: 4. The CDR3 bases are TGTGCCAGCAGCTTAGACGGGACAGGGAGGTTCTTC. This gives the protein CASSLDGTGRFF.

V is TRBV19 and J is TRBJ1-5; 7 nucleotides match TRBD1. The CDR3 extends over 15 amino acids. J lost 4 bases, V lost 4 bases, and 7 bases had no gene match. Germline lookup yields CDR1 LNHDA and CDR2 SQIVND (reference sequence). The chain's CDR3 is CASSTTGTANQPQHF. The CDR3 DNA sequence: TGTGCCAGTAGTACAACCGGGACAGCAAATCAGCCCCAGCATTTT.

This clone was observed a single time. The CDR3: CASSLGLAGGFFPYEQYF. The CDR3 region has the DNA TGTGCCAGCAGCTTAGGGCTAGCGGGAGGTTTCTTCCCCTACGAGCAGTACTTC. This sequence joins TRBV11-2 and TRBJ2-7, with 11 bases identical to TRBD2. The J segment lost 2 bases and the V segment lost 1 base, leaving 10 bases of the junction unmatched. Germline values: CDR1 SGHAT, CDR2 FQNNGV. The CDR3 consists of 18 residues.

This clone was found a few times. V usage is TRBV6-5 and J usage is TRBJ2-7; TRBD2 is a possible D gene (5 bases). Trimming removed 7 bases at V and 5 bases at J, with 12 bases between. This CDR3 has 12 residues. Germline V gives CDR1 MNHEY, CDR2 SVGAGI. CDR3 amino acids: CASIGRGNEQYF. CDR3 nucleotide sequence: TGTGCCAGCATCGGTCGAGGGAACGAGCAGTACTTC.